These 28 T cell receptor beta chains came from one sample sequenced in a study. One entry per CDR3 protein, called by TCRdb with MiXCR from the 5' RACE reads. The data contain about 40,000 distinct CDR3 sequences, roughly a fifth of them singletons. Cells sorted as Tregs were CD4+, CD25+ and CD127-/low. Sequencing was carried out using Tregs sorted from a lymph node. Source of these receptors: a female donor with breast cancer.

This chain joins TRBV6-1 and TRBJ1-5, with D unresolved. V gave up 8 bases and J gave up 2 bases, with 10 bases separating them. The germline CDR1 and CDR2 sequences are MNHNS and SASEGT. The CDR3 length is 13 residues. The chain's CDR3 is CASRGSRNQPQHF. In DNA form, the CDR3 reads TGTGCCAGCCGGGGATCTCGCAATCAGCCCCAGCATTTT.

Worth noting for this clonotype: This sequence may be a read error, since a much larger clone differs from it by one base. The genes are TRBV5-1 and TRBJ2-3; 13 bases are shared with TRBD2. CDR3 length: 15 residues. Germline CDR1 SGHRS, CDR2 YFSETQ. The CDR3 bases are TGCGCCAGCAGCCCGGGACTAGCGGGACCAAATACGCAGAATTTT. Protein product: CASSPGLAGPNTQNF.

This clonotype has more than one count but fewer than ten. V is TRBV6-2 or TRBV6-3 and J is TRBJ2-5; no reliable D call. CDR1 is MNHEY and CDR2 is SVGEGT in the germline V gene. The CDR3 spans 14 residues. Trimming removed 7 bases at V and 0 bases at J, with 12 bases between. CDR3 region: CASTHISYQETQYF. The DNA for the CDR3 is TGTGCCAGCACCCACATATCGTACCAAGAGACCCAGTACTTC.

Only a few counts were recorded for this clonotype. At one of its ends the junction is not consistent with the germline gene, which may arise from a read error. This chain uses TRBV4-1 with TRBJ2-3; D is uncertain. CDR1 and CDR2 (germline): MGHRA, YSYEKL. The length of the CDR3 is 14 residues. CDR3 in amino acids: CASSKDPGADTQYF. Here the CDR3 DNA reads TGCGCCAGCAGCAAAGATCCGGGCGCAGATACGCAGTATTTT.

The count of this clonotype is one. Given a much more abundant clone one base away, this may be a read error. This sequence joins TRBV7-9 and TRBJ2-5; 9 bases are shared with TRBD2. V was clipped by 5 bases and J by 5 bases; unmatched bases: 3. Germline CDR1 reads SEHNR; CDR2 reads FQNEAQ (reference sequence). The CDR3 contains 13 residues. CDR3 protein: CASSIGLAETQYF. For the CDR3, the DNA is TGTGCCAGCAGCATTGGACTAGCGGAGACCCAGTACTTC.

This clonotype was recorded many times. V usage is TRBV7-8 and J usage is TRBJ1-2; D is perhaps TRBD1 (6 bases). Deletions cut 3 bases from V and 7 bases from J, with 18 bases between. The CDR3 is 15 amino acids. Germline lookup yields CDR1 SGHVS and CDR2 FQNEAQ. The CDR3 loop is CASSFEGQTRGGYTF. DNA for the CDR3: TGTGCCAGCAGCTTCGAAGGACAGACGAGGGGTGGCTACACCTTC.

This clonotype was picked up a small number of times. The chain employs TRBV3-1 and TRBJ2-1; D ambiguous. V was shortened by 0 bases and J by 0 bases, with 6 bases between the two germline ends. The CDR3 is made up of 15 amino acids. Looked up from germline, CDR1 is LGHDT and CDR2 is YNNKEL (reference sequence). The CDR3 DNA sequence: TGTGCCAGCAGCCAAGAACCGAGCTCCTACAATGAGCAGTTCTTC. Translation: CASSQEPSSYNEQFF.

The chain uses TRBV18 and TRBJ1-2; no clear D gene. V gave up 2 bases and J gave up 6 bases, with 16 bases separating them. The CDR3 sequence is 15 residues long. Germline CDR1 and CDR2: KGHSH and LQKENI. The CDR3 protein is CASSPGRKDEDGYTF. DNA of the CDR3: TGTGCCAGCTCACCAGGAAGAAAAGACGAGGATGGCTACACCTTC.

The chain has TRBV29-1 and TRBJ2-1, with 7 bases fitting TRBD1. The CDR3 length is 14 residues. V shed 6 bases and J 9 bases; nucleotides not matched to a gene: 14. Germline V gene sequence: CDR1 SQVTM, CDR2 ANQGSEA. The CDR3 protein is CSVAFPTGVVEQFF. The CDR3 region has the DNA TGCAGCGTCGCATTCCCCACAGGGGTGGTTGAGCAGTTCTTC.

This clonotype was detected only a few times. The genes are TRBV4-1 and TRBJ2-1, with unresolved D. Germline V gives CDR1 MGHRA, CDR2 YSYEKL. This CDR3 comprises 15 residues. V lost 1 base and J 0 bases, leaving 7 bases between the germline ends. CDR3 residues: CASSQVFVSYNEQFF. The DNA of the CDR3 is TGCGCCAGCAGCCAAGTTTTTGTCTCCTACAATGAGCAGTTCTTC.

This clonotype was detected a few times. This chain links TRBV6-1 with TRBJ2-5; TRBD1 is a possible D gene (6 bases). The ends were cut back, 4 bases at V and 2 bases at J, with 8 bases in the middle. Germline-derived CDR1 and CDR2 are MNHNS and SASEGT. The CDR3 spans 13 residues. The CDR3 nucleotides are TGTGCCAGCAGTGTTAGGGGGCAAGAGACCCAGTACTTC. Amino acid sequence: CASSVRGQETQYF.

The V and J genes are TRBV5-1 and TRBJ1-1; D not certain. The CDR3 has 15 residues. CDR1 is SGHRS, CDR2 YFSETQ, per germline. The V and J ends lost 3 bases and 0 bases respectively, with 12 bases between them. The CDR3 DNA is TGCGCCAGCAGCTCGGAGGGTCCCATGAACACTGAAGCTTTCTTT. Residues: CASSSEGPMNTEAFF.

This clonotype was detected a few times. The chain carries TRBV27 and TRBJ2-1; 10 bases align to TRBD2. The CDR3 spans 18 residues. Germline trimming cut 0 bases from V and 2 bases from J; bases unmatched to any gene: 7. Germline CDR1 MNHEY, CDR2 SMNVEV (reference sequence). CDR3 sequence: CASSLSRSLAGAYNEQFF. The DNA for the CDR3 is TGTGCCAGCAGTTTATCCCGTAGTCTAGCGGGAGCCTACAATGAGCAGTTCTTC.

In regard to this clonotype: At one boundary the junction diverges from the germline segment, which might be a read error. The J gene is TRBJ2-7, the V gene TRBV5-1, with D maybe TRBD2 (6 bases). Germline CDR1 SGHRS, CDR2 YFSETQ. This CDR3 contains 14 residues. The CDR3 DNA reads as TGCGCCAGCGAGCGGGTGGGGGACTCCTACGGGCAGTACTTC. Translated, it gives CASERVGDSYGQYF.

This clonotype was found a few times. The CDR3 nucleotides are TGCAGTGCTAGAGATCTGGGACTAGCGGGAGATACGCAGTATTTT. As protein: CSARDLGLAGDTQYF. The rearrangement uses TRBV20-1 and TRBJ2-3; 12 nucleotides match TRBD2. V dropped 0 bases and J dropped 5; count of bases not matched to a gene: 3. This CDR3 spans 15 amino acids. Germline-derived CDR1 and CDR2 are DFQATT and SNEGSKA (reference sequence).

This clonotype was counted a few times. A much more abundant neighbour one base away suggests this may be a read error. The chain couples TRBV27 to TRBJ2-7; 8 bases map to TRBD1. The CDR3 sequence is 13 residues long. The J segment lost 6 bases and the V segment lost 7 bases, leaving 8 bases of the junction unmatched. Germline values: CDR1 MNHEY, CDR2 SMNVEV (reference sequence). The CDR3 loop reads CASNSRTGIEQYF. CDR3 nucleotides: TGTGCCAGCAATTCCCGGACAGGGATCGAGCAGTACTTC.

This clonotype has just a few counts. The rearrangement links TRBV25-1 to TRBJ1-1; TRBD1 aligns across 7 bases. Per the germline V gene, CDR1 is MGHDK and CDR2 is SYGVNS. There are 14 residues in the CDR3. The ends lost 5 bases at V and 4 bases at J; junction bases unmatched: 7. The CDR3 loop reads CASSKKGAGTEAFF. The CDR3 DNA sequence: TGTGCCAGCAGTAAAAAGGGGGCGGGCACTGAAGCTTTCTTT.

This clonotype was detected a few times. Lacking the conserved final phenylalanine or tryptophan, this CDR3 likely reflects a read error. CDR3 region: CASRPEGGFQETQYV. CDR3 DNA sequence: TGTGCCAGCAGGCCCGAGGGAGGGTTCCAAGAGACCCAGTACGTC. This chain connects TRBV12-3 or TRBV12-4 to TRBJ2-5, with 7 bases lining up with TRBD2. Trimming at V came to 6 bases and at J to 1 base, leaving 8 bases not matched to a gene. CDR3 size: 15 residues.

Of note for this clonotype: A read error may explain this, as a much larger clone is one base away. The chain carries TRBV7-9 and TRBJ2-1; TRBD2 agrees at 8 bases. Germline CDR1 reads SEHNR; CDR2 reads FQNEAQ (reference sequence). The CDR3 has 14 amino acids. CDR3 sequence (DNA): TGTACCAGCAGCGCGGGGGGTGTTTACAATGAGCAGTTCTTC. The encoded protein is CTSSAGGVYNEQFF. The whole variable domain, remainder taken from reference TRBV7-9 and TRBJ2-1, is DTGVSQNPRHKITKRGQNVTFRCDPISEHNRLYWYRQTLGQGPEFLTYFQNEAQLEKSRLLSDRFSAERPKGSFSTLEIQRTEQGDSAMYLCTSSAGGVYNEQFFGPGTRLTVL.

This clonotype was recorded at least ten times. The chain recombines TRBV12-3 or TRBV12-4 with TRBJ2-1; TRBD1 is a possible D gene (6 bases). V gave up 1 base and J gave up 10 bases, with 11 bases separating them. The CDR3 is 13 amino acids. CDR3 sequence: CASSLGPDREQFF. The CDR3 coding sequence is TGTGCCAGCAGTTTAGGTCCAGACAGGGAGCAGTTCTTC.

This sequence joins TRBV27 and TRBJ2-7, with TRBD1 matching 8 bases. CDR1 is MNHEY and CDR2 is SMNVEV in the germline V gene (reference sequence). The CDR3 sequence is 15 residues long. Trimming removed 4 bases from V and 3 bases from J; junction bases left unmatched: 8. CDR3 amino acids: CASSYSQDRVYEQYF. CDR3 DNA: TGTGCCAGCAGTTACTCCCAGGACAGGGTCTACGAGCAGTACTTC.

This clonotype was seen only a few times. The chain combines TRBV4-1 with TRBJ2-3; weak D call: TRBD1 (5 bases). Per the germline V gene, CDR1 is MGHRA and CDR2 is YSYEKL. Trimming removed 0 bases from V and 3 bases from J, with 10 bases in between. The CDR3 is 15 amino acids. The CDR3 nucleotides are TGCGCCAGCAGCCAAGATCAGGGCTTAACAGATACGCAGTATTTT. Its protein product is CASSQDQGLTDTQYF.

This clonotype has a handful of counts. The J gene is TRBJ2-3, the V gene TRBV9, with 12 positions matching TRBD2. The germline gives CDR1 SGDLS, CDR2 YYNGEE. Losses at the gene ends were 1 base for V and 1 base for J; bases not matched to a gene: 4. The CDR3 consists of 17 residues. The CDR3: CASSVLLAGGRTDTQYF. The DNA of the CDR3 is TGTGCCAGCAGCGTACTACTAGCGGGAGGTCGCACAGATACGCAGTATTTT.

This clonotype was picked up a small number of times. One junction end does not reproduce the germline sequence, and a read error may be involved. J is TRBJ2-1 and V is TRBV6-5, with D possibly TRBD1 on 8 matching bases. From germline, CDR1 is MNHEY and CDR2 SVGAGI. There are 14 residues in the CDR3. CDR3 in DNA: TGTGCCAGCAAACAGGGGGGGCGCTACAATGAGCAGCTCTTC. It translates to CASKQGGRYNEQLF.

Only a few counts were recorded for this clonotype. The chain is built from TRBV7-2 and TRBJ2-5; D is ambiguous. Looked up from germline, CDR1 is SGHTA and CDR2 is FQGNSA. V shed 6 bases and J shed 1 base, with 12 bases lying between them. The CDR3 length is 14 residues. The CDR3 is CASRLKRAQETQYF. CDR3 nucleotides: TGTGCCAGCAGGCTAAAAAGGGCCCAAGAGACCCAGTACTTC.

Points on this clonotype: This may be a read error, as it is one base from a much larger clone. The CDR3 carries no conserved terminal phenylalanine or tryptophan, so it likely arises from a read error. This sequence joins TRBV12-3 or TRBV12-4 and TRBJ1-3; TRBD1 is a possible D gene (5 bases). V lost 7 bases to trimming and J lost 0 bases, with 13 bases between them. This CDR3 is 15 amino acids long. CDR3 in DNA: TGTGCCAGCAACCGGGACGGAGACTCTGGAAACACCATATATCTT. It yields the protein CASNRDGDSGNTIYL.

In its sample, this clonotype was seen many times. The genes are TRBV18 and TRBJ2-6; tentatively, D is TRBD1 (7 bases). This CDR3 is 17 amino acids long. Germline CDR1 and CDR2: KGHSH and LQKENI. The V end was cut by 6 bases, the J end by 2 bases, with 17 bases between. In DNA, the CDR3 is TGTGCCAGCTCCCAAAGCGGCGGGACAGCTGGGGCCAACGTCCTGACTTTC. Its protein product is CASSQSGGTAGANVLTF.

This clonotype occurred a few times. This rearrangement joins TRBV2 to TRBJ2-3; a weak D match, TRBD1 (6 bases). V lost 4 bases to trimming and J lost 2 bases, with 13 bases between them. The CDR3 is 15 residues long. The germline CDR1 and CDR2 sequences are SNHLY and FYNNEI. The CDR3, as DNA: TGTGCCAGCAGTGCCTGGGACACCTACACAGATACGCAGTATTTT. Translating gives CASSAWDTYTDTQYF.